A single TCR beta chain is shown here with its context. The sample is drawn from a study of T cell changes during pregnancy in multiple sclerosis. Here immunoSEQ multiplex PCR was the method, and the copy in TCRdb shows in-frame clones only, minus some. The sample shows 20,000 to 30,000 clones, 88% of them seen only once. V lost 0 bases and J lost 3; bases outside the gene matches: 7. Germline values: CDR1 SGHRS, CDR2 YFSETQ. The CDR3 runs 17 residues. The chain recombines TRBV5-1 with TRBJ2-5; TRBD2 matches 11 bases. The clonotype comes from a female donor in good health, enrolled as a control in a pregnancy study. The sequenced sample was CD4+ T cells from peripheral blood mononuclear cells, obtained in the first trimester of pregnancy. The CDR3: CASSLGASGGLEETQYF. CDR3 DNA sequence: TGCGCCAGCAGCTTGGGGGCTAGCGGGGGGCTCGAAGAGACCCAGTACTTC. Full variable domain (outside the CDR3, taken from reference TRBV5-1 and TRBJ2-5): KAGVTQTPRYLIKTRGQQVTLSCSPISGHRSVSWYQQTPGQGLQFLFEYFSETQRNKGNFPGRFSGRQFSNSRSEMNVSTLELGDSALYLCASSLGASGGLEETQYFGPGTRLLVL.